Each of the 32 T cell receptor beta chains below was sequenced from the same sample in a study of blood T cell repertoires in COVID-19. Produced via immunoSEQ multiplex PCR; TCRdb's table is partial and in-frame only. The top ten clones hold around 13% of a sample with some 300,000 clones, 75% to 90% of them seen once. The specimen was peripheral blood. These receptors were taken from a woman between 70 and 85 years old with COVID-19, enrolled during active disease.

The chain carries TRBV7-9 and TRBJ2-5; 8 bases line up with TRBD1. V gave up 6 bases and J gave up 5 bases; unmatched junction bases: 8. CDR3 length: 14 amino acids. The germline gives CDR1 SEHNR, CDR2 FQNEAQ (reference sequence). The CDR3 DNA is TGTGCCAGCAGAGGACAGGGTGACTTTGAGACCCAGTACTTC. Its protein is CASRGQGDFETQYF.

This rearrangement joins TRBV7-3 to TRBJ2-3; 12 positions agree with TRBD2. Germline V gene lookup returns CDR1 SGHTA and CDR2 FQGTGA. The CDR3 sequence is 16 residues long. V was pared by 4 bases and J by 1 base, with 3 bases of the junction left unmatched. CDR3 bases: TGTGCCAGCAGCTCGTGGACTAGCGGGGGCACAGATACGCAGTATTTT. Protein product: CASSSWTSGGTDTQYF.

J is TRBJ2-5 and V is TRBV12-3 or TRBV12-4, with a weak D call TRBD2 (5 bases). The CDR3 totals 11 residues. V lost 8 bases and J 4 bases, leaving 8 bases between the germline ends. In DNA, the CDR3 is TGTGCCAGCCGTGGAGGAGAGACCCAGTACTTC. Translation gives CASRGGETQYF.

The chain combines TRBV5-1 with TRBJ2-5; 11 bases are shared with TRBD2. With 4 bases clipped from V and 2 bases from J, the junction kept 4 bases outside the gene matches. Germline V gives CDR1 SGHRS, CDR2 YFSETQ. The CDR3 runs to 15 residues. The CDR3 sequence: CASSISGGVQETQYF. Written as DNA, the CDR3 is TGCGCCAGCAGCATTAGCGGGGGGGTTCAAGAGACCCAGTACTTC.

CDR3 sequence reads: CASSDSGGADEQYF. The CDR3 nucleotides read TGTGCCAGCAGTGATAGCGGGGGGGCCGACGAGCAGTACTTC. The chain employs TRBV6-6 and TRBJ2-7; TRBD2 matches 11 bases. The V gene's germline CDR1 is MNHNY and CDR2 SVGAGI (reference sequence). The CDR3 is made up of 14 amino acids. After removal of 5 bases from V and 5 bases from J, the junction contained 5 bases not matched to a gene.

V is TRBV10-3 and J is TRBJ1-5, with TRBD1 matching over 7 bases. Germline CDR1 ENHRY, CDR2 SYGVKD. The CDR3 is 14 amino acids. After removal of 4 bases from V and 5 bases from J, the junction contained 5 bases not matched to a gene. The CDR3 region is CAISAETGYQPQHF. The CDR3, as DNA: TGTGCCATCAGTGCGGAGACAGGGTATCAGCCCCAGCATTTT.

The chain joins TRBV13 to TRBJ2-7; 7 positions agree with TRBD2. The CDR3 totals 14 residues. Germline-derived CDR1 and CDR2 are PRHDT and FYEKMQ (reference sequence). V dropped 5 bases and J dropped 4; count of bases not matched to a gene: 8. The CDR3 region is CASSGGTGGYEQYF. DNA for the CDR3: TGTGCCAGCAGCGGCGGGACCGGGGGGTACGAGCAGTACTTC.

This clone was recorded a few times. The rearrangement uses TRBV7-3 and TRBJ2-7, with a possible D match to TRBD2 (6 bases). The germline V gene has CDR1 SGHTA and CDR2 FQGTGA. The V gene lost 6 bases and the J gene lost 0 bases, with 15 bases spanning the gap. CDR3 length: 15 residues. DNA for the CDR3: TGTGCCAGCAGTCTCTCGCGGGGTGACTCCTACGAGCAGTACTTC. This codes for CASSLSRGDSYEQYF.

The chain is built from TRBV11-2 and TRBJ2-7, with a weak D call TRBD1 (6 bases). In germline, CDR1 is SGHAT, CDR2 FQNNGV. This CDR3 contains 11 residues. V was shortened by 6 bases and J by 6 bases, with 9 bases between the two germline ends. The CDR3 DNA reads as TGTGCCAGCAGGCAGGGGAGCGAGCAGTACTTC. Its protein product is CASRQGSEQYF.

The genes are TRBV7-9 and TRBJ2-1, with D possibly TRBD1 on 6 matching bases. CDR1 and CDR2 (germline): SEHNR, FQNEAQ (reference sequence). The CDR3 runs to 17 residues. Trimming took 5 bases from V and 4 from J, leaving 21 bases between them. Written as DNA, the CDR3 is TGTGCCAGCAGCCGGGACATTCACGAGTCCGCGTACAATGAGCAGTTCTTC. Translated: CASSRDIHESAYNEQFF. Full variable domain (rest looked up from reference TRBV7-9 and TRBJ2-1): DTGVSQNPRHKITKRGQNVTFRCDPISEHNRLYWYRQTLGQGPEFLTYFQNEAQLEKSRLLSDRFSAERPKGSFSTLEIQRTEQGDSAMYLCASSRDIHESAYNEQFFGPGTRLTVL.

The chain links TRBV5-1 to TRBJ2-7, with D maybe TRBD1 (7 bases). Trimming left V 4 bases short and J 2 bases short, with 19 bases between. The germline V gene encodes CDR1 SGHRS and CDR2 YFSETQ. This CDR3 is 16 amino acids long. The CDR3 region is CASSEGSGGKPYEQYF. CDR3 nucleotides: TGCGCCAGCAGCGAGGGTTCAGGGGGGAAGCCCTACGAGCAGTACTTC.

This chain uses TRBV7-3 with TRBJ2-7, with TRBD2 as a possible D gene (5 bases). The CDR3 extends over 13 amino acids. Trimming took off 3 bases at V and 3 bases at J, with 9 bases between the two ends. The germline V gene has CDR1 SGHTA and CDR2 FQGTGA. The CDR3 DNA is TGTGCCAGCAGCTTTAACGAGGGCTACGAGCAGTACTTC. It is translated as CASSFNEGYEQYF.

CDR3 protein: CASTPAYRNTEAFF. The CDR3 bases are TGTGCCAGCACTCCCGCATACAGGAACACTGAAGCTTTCTTT. The chain is built from TRBV28 and TRBJ1-1; D uncertain. The CDR3 loop spans 14 amino acids. The V gene lost 7 bases and the J gene lost 1 base, with 13 bases spanning the gap. CDR1 is MDHEN and CDR2 is SYDVKM in the germline V gene. Together with reference TRBV28 and TRBJ1-1, the CDR3 gives the full variable domain: DVKVTQSSRYLVKRTGEKVFLECVQDMDHENMFWYRQDPGLGLRLIYFSYDVKMKEKGDIPEGYSVSREKKERFSLILESASTNQTSMYLCASTPAYRNTEAFFGQGTRLTVV.

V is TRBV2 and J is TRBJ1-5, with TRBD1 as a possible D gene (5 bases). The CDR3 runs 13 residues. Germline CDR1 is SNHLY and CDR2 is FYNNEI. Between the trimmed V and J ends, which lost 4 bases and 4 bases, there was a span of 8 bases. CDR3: CASSGQTNQPQHF. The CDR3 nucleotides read TGTGCCAGCAGTGGACAGACTAATCAGCCCCAGCATTTT.

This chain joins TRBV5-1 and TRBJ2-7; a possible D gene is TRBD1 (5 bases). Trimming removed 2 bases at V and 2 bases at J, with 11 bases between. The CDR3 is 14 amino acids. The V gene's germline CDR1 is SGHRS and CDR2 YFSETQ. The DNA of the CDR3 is TGCGCCAGCAGCTTTTCAGGGAATACCTACGAGCAGTACTTC. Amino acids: CASSFSGNTYEQYF.

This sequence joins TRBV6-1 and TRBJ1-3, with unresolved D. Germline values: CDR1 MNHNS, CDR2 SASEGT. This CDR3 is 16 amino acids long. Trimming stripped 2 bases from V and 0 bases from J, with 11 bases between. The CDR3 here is CASSERPNSSGNTIYF. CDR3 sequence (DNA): TGTGCCAGCAGTGAAAGACCGAACAGCTCTGGAAACACCATATATTTT.

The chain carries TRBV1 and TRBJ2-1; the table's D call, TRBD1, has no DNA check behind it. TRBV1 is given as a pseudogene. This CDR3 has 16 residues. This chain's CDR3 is CTSRQGASSSYNEQFF. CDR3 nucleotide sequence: TGCACCAGCCGACAGGGGGCGTCGAGCTCCTACAATGAGCAGTTCTTC.

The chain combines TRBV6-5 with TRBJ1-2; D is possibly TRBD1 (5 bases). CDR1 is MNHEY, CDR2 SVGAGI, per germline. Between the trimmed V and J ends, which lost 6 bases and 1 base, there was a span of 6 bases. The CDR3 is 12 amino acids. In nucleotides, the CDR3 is TGTGCCAGCAGCCAGGGTAACTATGGCTACACCTTC. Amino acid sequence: CASSQGNYGYTF.

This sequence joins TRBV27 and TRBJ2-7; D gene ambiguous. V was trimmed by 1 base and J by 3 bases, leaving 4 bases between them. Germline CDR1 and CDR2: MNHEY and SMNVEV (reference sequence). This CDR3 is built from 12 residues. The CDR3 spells CASSLYGYEQYF. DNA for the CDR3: TGTGCCAGCAGTTTATACGGCTACGAGCAGTACTTC.

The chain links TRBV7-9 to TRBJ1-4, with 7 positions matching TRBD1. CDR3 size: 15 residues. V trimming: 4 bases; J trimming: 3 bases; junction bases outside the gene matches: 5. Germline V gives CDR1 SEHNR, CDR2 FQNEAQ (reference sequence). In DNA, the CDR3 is TGTGCCAGCAGCTCCGAGGGACAGCCTAATGAAAAACTGTTTTTT. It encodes CASSSEGQPNEKLFF.

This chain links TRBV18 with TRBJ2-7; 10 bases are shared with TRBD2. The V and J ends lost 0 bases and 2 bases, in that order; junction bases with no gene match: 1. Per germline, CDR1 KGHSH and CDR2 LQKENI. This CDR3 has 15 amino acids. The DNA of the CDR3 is TGTGCCAGCTCACCACCTAGCGGGGGGACCTACGAGCAGTACTTC. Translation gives CASSPPSGGTYEQYF.

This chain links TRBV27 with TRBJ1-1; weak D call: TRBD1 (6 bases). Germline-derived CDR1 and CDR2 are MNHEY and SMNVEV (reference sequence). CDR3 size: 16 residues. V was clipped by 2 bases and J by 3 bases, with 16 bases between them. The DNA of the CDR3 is TGTGCCAGCAGTTTACAGGGGCTTCGTGACGACACTGAAGCTTTCTTT. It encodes CASSLQGLRDDTEAFF.

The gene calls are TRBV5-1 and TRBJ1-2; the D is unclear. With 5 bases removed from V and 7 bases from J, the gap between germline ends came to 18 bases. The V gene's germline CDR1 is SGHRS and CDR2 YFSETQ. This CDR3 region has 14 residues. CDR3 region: CASRDRGSEPGYTF. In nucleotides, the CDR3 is TGCGCCAGCAGGGATCGAGGCAGCGAGCCTGGCTACACCTTC. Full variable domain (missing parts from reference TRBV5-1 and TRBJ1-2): KAGVTQTPRYLIKTRGQQVTLSCSPISGHRSVSWYQQTPGQGLQFLFEYFSETQRNKGNFPGRFSGRQFSNSRSEMNVSTLELGDSALYLCASRDRGSEPGYTFGSGTRLTVV.

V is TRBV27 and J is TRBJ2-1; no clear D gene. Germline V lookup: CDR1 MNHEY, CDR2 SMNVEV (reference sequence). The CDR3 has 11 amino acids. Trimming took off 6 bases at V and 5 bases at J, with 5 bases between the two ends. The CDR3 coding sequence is TGTGCCAGCAGGGCCAACAATGAGCAGTTCTTC. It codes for CASRANNEQFF.

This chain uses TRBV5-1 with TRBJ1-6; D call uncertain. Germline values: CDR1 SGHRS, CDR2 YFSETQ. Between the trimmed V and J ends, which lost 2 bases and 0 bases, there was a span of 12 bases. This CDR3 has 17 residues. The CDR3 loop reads CASSFGGTSSYNSPLHF. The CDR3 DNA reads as TGCGCCAGCAGCTTTGGCGGTACAAGCTCCTATAATTCACCCCTCCACTTT.

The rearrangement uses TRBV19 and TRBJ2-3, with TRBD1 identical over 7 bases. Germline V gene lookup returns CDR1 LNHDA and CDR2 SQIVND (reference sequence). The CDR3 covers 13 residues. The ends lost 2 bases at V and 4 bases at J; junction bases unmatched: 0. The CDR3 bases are TGTGCCAGTAGTATAACAGGGGCAGATACGCAGTATTTT. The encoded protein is CASSITGADTQYF.

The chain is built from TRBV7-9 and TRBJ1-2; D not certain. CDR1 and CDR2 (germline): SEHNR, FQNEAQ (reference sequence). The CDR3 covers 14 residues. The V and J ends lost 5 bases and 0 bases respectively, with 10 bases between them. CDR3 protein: CASSPLSPNYGYTF. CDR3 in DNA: TGTGCCAGCAGCCCCCTATCTCCTAACTATGGCTACACCTTC.

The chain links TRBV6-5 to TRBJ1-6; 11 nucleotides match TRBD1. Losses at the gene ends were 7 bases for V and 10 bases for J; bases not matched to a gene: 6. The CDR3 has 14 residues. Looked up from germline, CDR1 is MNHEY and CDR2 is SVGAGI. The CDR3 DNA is TGTGCCAGCACCGTGGACAGGGGGCGATCACCCCTCCACTTT. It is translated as CASTVDRGRSPLHF.

The CDR3: CASSPGGTQETQYF. The CDR3 DNA follows: TGTGCCAGCAGCCCGGGGGGGACCCAAGAGACCCAGTACTTC. This chain connects TRBV5-4 to TRBJ2-5, with 8 bases aligning to TRBD2. Germline CDR1 SGHNT, CDR2 YYREEE (reference sequence). This CDR3 is built from 14 residues. The V segment lost 4 bases and the J segment 1 base; nucleotides outside the gene matches: 3.

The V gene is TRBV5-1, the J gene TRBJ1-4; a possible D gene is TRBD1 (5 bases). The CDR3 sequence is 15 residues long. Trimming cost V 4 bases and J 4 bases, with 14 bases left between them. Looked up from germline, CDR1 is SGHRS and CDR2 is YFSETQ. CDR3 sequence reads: CASSPSGRDNEKLFF. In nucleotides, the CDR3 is TGCGCCAGCAGCCCTTCAGGGAGGGATAATGAAAAACTGTTTTTT.

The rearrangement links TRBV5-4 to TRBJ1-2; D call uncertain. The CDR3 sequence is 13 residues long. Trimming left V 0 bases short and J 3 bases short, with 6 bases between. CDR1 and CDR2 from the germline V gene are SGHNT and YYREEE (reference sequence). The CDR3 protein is CASSLDQDYGYTF. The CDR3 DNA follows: TGTGCCAGCAGCTTGGATCAGGACTATGGCTACACCTTC.

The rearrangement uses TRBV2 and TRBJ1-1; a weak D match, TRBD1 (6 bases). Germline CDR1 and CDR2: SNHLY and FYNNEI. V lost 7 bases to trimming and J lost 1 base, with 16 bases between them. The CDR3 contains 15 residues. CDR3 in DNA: TGTGCCAGCATCCCGGAACAGGGCCGGAACACTGAAGCTTTCTTT. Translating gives CASIPEQGRNTEAFF.